This passage covers 22 T cell receptor beta chains from one sample sequenced in a study of PD-1 blockade in classical Hodgkin lymphoma. The assay was immunoSEQ multiplex PCR, and TCRdb's table has in-frame clones only and misses some. Of about 100,000 clones detected, around 89% appear once; the ten largest clones hold about 7.1%. All the patients suffered relapse after autologous stem cell transplantation, and brentuximab vedotin exposure differed. This sample comprised peripheral blood mononuclear cells (PBMCs), obtained before the second cycle of nivolumab. These receptors all come from a human donor with classical Hodgkin lymphoma.

V is TRBV13 and J is TRBJ1-2, with D unclear. V lost 5 bases, J lost 0 bases, and 13 bases lay in between. The CDR3 consists of 15 residues. Germline values: CDR1 PRHDT, CDR2 FYEKMQ (reference sequence). This chain's CDR3 is CASSVDIRTNYGYTF. The CDR3 nucleotides are TGTGCCAGCAGCGTAGATATAAGGACTAACTATGGCTACACCTTC.

This clone was recorded once. V and J are TRBV14 and TRBJ1-6, with 7 positions matching TRBD1. There are 19 residues in the CDR3. V gave up 4 bases and J gave up 0 bases; unmatched junction bases: 12. CDR1 and CDR2 from the germline V gene are SGHDN and FVKESK. The CDR3 nucleotides read TGTGCCAGCAGCCCTACCGGGACAGCCCCGAGCTCCTATAATTCACCCCTCCACTTT. Translating gives CASSPTGTAPSSYNSPLHF.

The rearrangement joins TRBV19 to TRBJ2-7; D could derive from TRBD1 or TRBD2 (7 bases each). CDR1 and CDR2 (germline): LNHDA, SQIVND (reference sequence). Trimming cost V 3 bases and J 4 bases, with 16 bases left between them. The CDR3 sequence is 15 residues long. In DNA form, the CDR3 reads TGTGCCAGTAGTATCGAGGCAGGGGGAGGGTACGAGCAGTACTTC. Translating it yields CASSIEAGGGYEQYF.

V is TRBV27 and J is TRBJ2-7; TRBD1 matches at 10 bases. The length of the CDR3 is 14 residues. Germline V gives CDR1 MNHEY, CDR2 SMNVEV (reference sequence). Unmatched junction bases numbered 7, after V lost 8 bases and J lost 3 bases. The CDR3 sequence: CASRRTGGVYEQYF. The CDR3 DNA reads as TGTGCCAGCCGGAGGACAGGGGGTGTCTACGAGCAGTACTTC.

The chain links TRBV4-1 to TRBJ2-1; TRBD2 is a possible D gene (6 bases). Germline CDR1 and CDR2: MGHRA and YSYEKL. V dropped 0 bases and J dropped 0 bases, with 9 bases sitting between them. The CDR3 runs to 16 residues. The CDR3 DNA reads TGCGCCAGCAGCCAAGAGCACGGGGGCTCCTACAATGAGCAGTTCTTC. Amino acid sequence: CASSQEHGGSYNEQFF.

J is TRBJ1-6 and V is TRBV5-1, with a tentative D call TRBD1 (6 bases). The germline gives CDR1 SGHRS, CDR2 YFSETQ. The CDR3 runs 14 residues. V gave up 1 base and J gave up 7 bases, with 9 bases separating them. The CDR3 loop is CASSLSGANSPLHF. The CDR3 nucleotides are TGCGCCAGCAGCTTGTCAGGGGCCAATTCACCCCTCCACTTT.

The gene calls are TRBV5-1 and TRBJ1-1; the D is unclear. This CDR3 contains 14 residues. Germline V CDR1 and CDR2: SGHRS, YFSETQ. Trimming removed 5 bases from V and 1 base from J, with 12 bases in between. The CDR3 DNA sequence: TGCGCCAGCAGGGTTCTTATGGAGAACACTGAAGCTTTCTTT. It translates to CASRVLMENTEAFF.

This chain uses TRBV20-1 with TRBJ2-7, with D unresolved. The CDR3 contains 11 residues. The germline gives CDR1 DFQATT, CDR2 SNEGSKA (reference sequence). V lost 2 bases to trimming and J lost 2 bases, with 4 bases between them. The CDR3 is CSARLPYEQYF. Written as DNA, the CDR3 is TGCAGTGCTAGACTCCCCTACGAGCAGTACTTC.

The chain recombines TRBV2 with TRBJ2-5, with a tentative D call TRBD1 (5 bases). CDR1 is SNHLY, CDR2 FYNNEI, per germline. This CDR3 is built from 15 residues. Trimming removed 3 bases at V and 5 bases at J, with 16 bases between. The CDR3 here is CASSEVGAARETQYF. The CDR3 DNA follows: TGTGCCAGCAGTGAGGTAGGGGCCGCACGGGAGACCCAGTACTTC.

The genes are TRBV18 and TRBJ1-6, with 7 bases aligning to TRBD1. Germline trimming cut 2 bases from V and 2 bases from J; bases unmatched to any gene: 3. The CDR3 extends over 16 amino acids. Germline CDR1 is KGHSH and CDR2 is LQKENI. The CDR3: CASSPSGTAYNSPLHF. The CDR3 DNA sequence: TGTGCCAGCTCACCATCCGGGACAGCCTATAATTCACCCCTCCACTTT.

This clone was counted once. The chain recombines TRBV2 with TRBJ1-4, with D possibly TRBD1 on 6 matching bases. The CDR3 has 14 amino acids. Germline V gives CDR1 SNHLY, CDR2 FYNNEI. Trimming stripped 6 bases from V and 8 bases from J, with 16 bases between. This CDR3 reads CASRATGRWEKLFF. DNA for the CDR3: TGTGCCAGCAGGGCTACAGGGCGATGGGAAAAACTGTTTTTT.

The chain links TRBV27 to TRBJ1-2, with 8 bases aligning to TRBD1. V lost 8 bases to trimming and J lost 7 bases; unmatched junction nucleotides: 12. The CDR3 totals 14 residues. The germline gives CDR1 MNHEY, CDR2 SMNVEV (reference sequence). The CDR3 nucleotides read TGTGCCAGCCGAAAAGGACAGGGCTTGAGTGGCTACACCTTC. Amino acid sequence: CASRKGQGLSGYTF.

This clone was seen only once. The genes are TRBV30 and TRBJ1-4; D is uncertain. Germline V gene sequence: CDR1 GTSNPN, CDR2 SVGIG (reference sequence). There are 14 residues in the CDR3. V lost 7 bases to trimming and J lost 4 bases, with 16 bases between them. Here the CDR3 reads CASTDREFNEKLFF. The CDR3 DNA follows: TGTGCCTCCACGGATAGGGAATTTAATGAAAAACTGTTTTTT.

V and J are TRBV9 and TRBJ2-1, with D hard to call. This CDR3 has 11 amino acids. CDR1 SGDLS and CDR2 YYNGEE come from the germline V gene. V was cut by 3 bases and J by 5 bases, with 3 bases left in between. CDR3 coding DNA: TGTGCCAGCAGCGATAACAATGAGCAGTTCTTC. This codes for CASSDNNEQFF.

This chain uses TRBV19 with TRBJ1-4; D is perhaps TRBD1 (5 bases). Trimming removed 5 bases from V and 0 bases from J, with 13 bases in between. The CDR3 extends over 16 amino acids. CDR1 and CDR2 from the germline V gene are LNHDA and SQIVND (reference sequence). The CDR3 spells CASSPRAQATNEKLFF. DNA for the CDR3: TGTGCCAGTAGTCCCCGGGCACAGGCAACTAATGAAAAACTGTTTTTT.

The chain couples TRBV5-1 to TRBJ2-5; 7 bases line up with TRBD2. CDR1 SGHRS and CDR2 YFSETQ come from the germline V gene. The CDR3 is 13 residues long. V was pared by 4 bases and J by 5 bases, with 5 bases of the junction left unmatched. CDR3 loop: CASSTGLVETQYF. For the CDR3, the DNA is TGCGCCAGCAGCACCGGACTAGTTGAGACCCAGTACTTC.

The chain recombines TRBV7-2 with TRBJ1-2; 7 bases agree with TRBD1. Trimming cost V 5 bases and J 3 bases; bases outside gene matches: 9. CDR3 length equals 15 residues. Germline CDR1 is SGHTA and CDR2 is FQGNSA. The CDR3 bases are TGTGCCAGCAGCAGAGGGGGGACAGCCTACTATGGCTACACCTTC. Translating gives CASSRGGTAYYGYTF.

The V call is TRBV6-4, the J call TRBJ2-7; 9 bases match TRBD2. Looked up from germline, CDR1 is MRHNA and CDR2 is SNTAGT. V lost 0 bases, J lost 2 bases, and 5 bases stayed unmatched. CDR3 length: 16 amino acids. CDR3 residues: CASSDSASGGPYEQYF. CDR3 DNA sequence: TGTGCCAGCAGTGACTCGGCCAGCGGGGGGCCCTACGAGCAGTACTTC.

The CDR3: CAISPPSGPEAFF. The CDR3 DNA reads as TGTGCCATCAGCCCACCTTCCGGCCCAGAAGCTTTCTTT. The V call is TRBV10-3, the J call TRBJ1-1; D gene unclear. V gave up 6 bases and J gave up 8 bases, with 16 bases separating them. This CDR3 is built from 13 residues. Germline V gives CDR1 ENHRY, CDR2 SYGVKD.

The chain recombines TRBV4-3 with TRBJ2-7; D may be TRBD2 (5 bases). There are 13 residues in the CDR3. V lost 0 bases to trimming and J lost 13 bases, with 16 bases between them. Germline V gene lookup returns CDR1 LGHNA and CDR2 YSLEER. CDR3 coding DNA: TGCGCCAGCAGCCAAGATCAAGGTTTTAGCGTATACTTC. This codes for CASSQDQGFSVYF.

CDR3 nucleotides: TGCGCCAGCAGTCAATCCCAGGGCAGCAATCAGCCCCAGCATTTT. Protein product: CASSQSQGSNQPQHF. The chain employs TRBV23-1 and TRBJ1-5, with D tentatively TRBD1 (5 bases). TRBV23-1 is assigned to the ORF class and has an uncertain function. The CDR3 contains 15 residues. Trimming left V 0 bases short and J 1 base short, with 7 bases between.

The rearrangement links TRBV11-3 to TRBJ2-5; 12 bases line up with TRBD2. The CDR3 covers 16 residues. Germline V gene sequence: CDR1 SGHNT, CDR2 YENEEA. Trimming cost V 3 bases and J 5 bases; bases outside gene matches: 7. In DNA, the CDR3 is TGTGCCAGCAGCTTGACTAGCGGGGGTAATGTGGAGACCCAGTACTTC. Translation: CASSLTSGGNVETQYF.